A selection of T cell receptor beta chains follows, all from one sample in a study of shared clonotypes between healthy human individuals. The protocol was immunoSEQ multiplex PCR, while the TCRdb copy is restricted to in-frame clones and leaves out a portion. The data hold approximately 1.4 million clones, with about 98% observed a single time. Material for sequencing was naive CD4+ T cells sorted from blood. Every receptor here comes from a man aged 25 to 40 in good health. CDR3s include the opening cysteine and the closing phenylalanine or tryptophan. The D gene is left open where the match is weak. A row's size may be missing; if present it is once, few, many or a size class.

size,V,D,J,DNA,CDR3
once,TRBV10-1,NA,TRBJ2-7,TGCGCCAGCAGTGCCCTCAACGAGCAGTACTTC,CASSALNEQYF
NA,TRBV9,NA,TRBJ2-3,TGTGCCAGCAGCGTTGGTGGAACGCCCACAGATACGCAGTATTTT,CASSVGGTPTDTQYF
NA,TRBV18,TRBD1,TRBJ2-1,TGTGCCAGCTCACGGAGCGTTGCCGGGACAGCGAATGAGCAGTTCTTC,CASSRSVAGTANEQFF
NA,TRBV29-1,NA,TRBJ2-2,TGCAGCGTTCCCGGACTACTAAACACCGGGGAGCTGTTTTTT,CSVPGLLNTGELFF
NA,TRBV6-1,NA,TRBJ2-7,TGTGCCAGCAGAAACGCCCGGGACGAGCAGTACTTC,CASRNARDEQYF
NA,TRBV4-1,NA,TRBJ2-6,TGCGCCAGCAGCCAAGATCTATCTGGGGCCAACGTCCTGACTTTC,CASSQDLSGANVLTF
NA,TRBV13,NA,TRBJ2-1,TGTGCCAGCAGCTTAAGGGTCCCGAGCGATGAGCAGTTCTTC,CASSLRVPSDEQFF
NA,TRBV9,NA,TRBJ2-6,TGTGCCAGCAGCGTAGCTCCGAGCGGCGTCTCTGGGGCCAACGTCCTGACTTTC,CASSVAPSGVSGANVLTF
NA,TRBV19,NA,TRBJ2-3,TGTGCCAGTAGTATAGGTTCCACAGATACGCAGTATTTT,CASSIGSTDTQYF
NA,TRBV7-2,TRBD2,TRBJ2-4,TGTGCCAGCAGCGGATCGACTAGCAGAGCCAAAAACATTCAGTACTTC,CASSGSTSRAKNIQYF
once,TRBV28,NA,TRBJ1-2,TGTGCCAGCAGCCCTTTTCCGAAGTCGGGGGCTAACTATGGCTACACCTTC,CASSPFPKSGANYGYTF
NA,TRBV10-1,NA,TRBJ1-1,TGCGCCAGCAGTTTAAAGCAGAACACTGAAGCTTTCTTT,CASSLKQNTEAFF
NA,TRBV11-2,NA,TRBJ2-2,TGTGCCAGCAGCAGAGGACAGATCGCGAACACCGGGGAGCTGTTTTTT,CASSRGQIANTGELFF
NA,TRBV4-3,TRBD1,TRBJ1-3,TGCGCCAGCAGCCAAGATCTGAACAGGGGCGACACCATATATTTT,CASSQDLNRGDTIYF
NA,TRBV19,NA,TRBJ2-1,TGTGCCAGTAGTGGCGTCGCTTTCTCCTACAATGAGCAGTTCTTC,CASSGVAFSYNEQFF
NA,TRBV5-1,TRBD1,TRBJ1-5,TGCGCCAGCAGCCAAGGACAGGGCGATCAGCCCCAGCATTTT,CASSQGQGDQPQHF
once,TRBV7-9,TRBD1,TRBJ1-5,TGTGCCAGCAGCCCAGGCCGAGTGACAGGGGACAATCAGCCCCAGCATTTT,CASSPGRVTGDNQPQHF
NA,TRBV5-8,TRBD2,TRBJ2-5,TGTGCCAGCAGCTCGCGGGGGTATGCGACCCAGTACTTC,CASSSRGYATQYF
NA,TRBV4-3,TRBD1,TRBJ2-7,TGCGCCAGCAGCCAAGGGGGACAGGGTGTATACGAGCAGTACTTC,CASSQGGQGVYEQYF
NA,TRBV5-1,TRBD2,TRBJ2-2,TGCGCCAGCAGCTGGACTAGCGCAAGCACCGGGGAGCTGTTTTTT,CASSWTSASTGELFF
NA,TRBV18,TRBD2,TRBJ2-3,TGTGCCAGCTCACCCTTACTAGCGAGCACAGATACGCAGTATTTT,CASSPLLASTDTQYF
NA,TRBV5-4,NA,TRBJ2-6,TGTGCCAGCAGCTTGAAGGGATCTGGGGCCAACGTCCTGACTTTC,CASSLKGSGANVLTF
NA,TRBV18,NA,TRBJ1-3,TGTGCCAGCTCAGCATCCCGGACACCCGCGGGAGATGGAAACACCATATATTTT,CASSASRTPAGDGNTIYF
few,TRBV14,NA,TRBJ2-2,TGTGCCAGCAGCCAAGACAGGGCCGGGGAGCTGTTTTTT,CASSQDRAGELFF
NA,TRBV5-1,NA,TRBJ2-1,TGCGCCAGCAGCTTGTGGGGGGAAACCTACAATGAGCAGTTCTTC,CASSLWGETYNEQFF
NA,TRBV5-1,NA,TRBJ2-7,TGCGCCAGCAGCTTGCTCCCCGGGACCCTTTCCGACGAGCAGTACTTC,CASSLLPGTLSDEQYF
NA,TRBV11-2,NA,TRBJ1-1,TGTGCCAGCACCTCGGGTTGGGGCCCGAACACTGAAGCTTTCTTT,CASTSGWGPNTEAFF
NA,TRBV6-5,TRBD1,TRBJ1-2,TGTGCCAGCAGCTGGACAGGGGCTTGGGGCTACACCTTC,CASSWTGAWGYTF
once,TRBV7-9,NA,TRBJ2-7,TGTGCCAGCAGCTTTGCAGGGAGTAGGACCTACGAGCAGTACTTC,CASSFAGSRTYEQYF
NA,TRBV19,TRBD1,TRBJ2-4,TGTGCCAGTAGGCAACGGGACAGCCTAAACATTCAGTACTTC,CASRQRDSLNIQYF
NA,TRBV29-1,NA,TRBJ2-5,TGCAGCGTTGTTACGGCCCAAGAGACCCAGTACTTC,CSVVTAQETQYF
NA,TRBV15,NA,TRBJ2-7,TGTGCCACCAGCAGAGCCCGAGCGGAGCAGTACTTC,CATSRARAEQYF
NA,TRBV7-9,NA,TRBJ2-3,TGTGCCAGCAGCTTAGGGAGGGCCGTGGCAGATACGCAGTATTTT,CASSLGRAVADTQYF
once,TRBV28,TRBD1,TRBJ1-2,TGTGCCAGCAGAGTGACAGGGGCAGACGGCTACACCTTC,CASRVTGADGYTF
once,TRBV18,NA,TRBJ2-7,TGTGCCAGCTCACCACCGGCAGCTTACGAGCAGTACTTC,CASSPPAAYEQYF
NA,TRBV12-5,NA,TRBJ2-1,TGTGCTAGTGGTTTCGGCTCACAGGGAGTCTACAATGAGCAGTTCTTC,CASGFGSQGVYNEQFF
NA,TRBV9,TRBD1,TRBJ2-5,TGTGCCAGCAGCGCGGGACAGACTTTGCCTAATGTCCACACAAGCGAGACCCAGTACTTC,CASSAGQTLPNVHTSETQYF
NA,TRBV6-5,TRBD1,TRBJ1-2,TGTGCCAGCAGGCCGGGGACAGGGCTGTATGGCTACACCTTC,CASRPGTGLYGYTF
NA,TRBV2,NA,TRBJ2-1,TGTGCCAGCAGTGAGTTGGCTCAGGCCTACAATGAGCAGTTCTTC,CASSELAQAYNEQFF
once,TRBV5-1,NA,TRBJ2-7,TGCGCCAGCAGCTGGGGAGGACCTAGGAGGGCCTACGAGCAGTACTTC,CASSWGGPRRAYEQYF
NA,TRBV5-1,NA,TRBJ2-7,TGCGCCAGCAGCCGAGCCCGGGACACGGTCGACGAGCAGTACTTC,CASSRARDTVDEQYF
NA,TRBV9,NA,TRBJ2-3,TGTGCCAGCAGCCCAAGGACATACACAGATACGCAGTATTTT,CASSPRTYTDTQYF
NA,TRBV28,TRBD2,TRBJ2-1,TGTGCCAGCAGTTTGGCGGGTTCGGGAGGGGAGTTGCATGAGCAGTTCTTC,CASSLAGSGGELHEQFF
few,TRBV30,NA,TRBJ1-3,TGTGCCTGGAGTGCGGTAAACGGTGGAAACACCATATATTTT,CAWSAVNGGNTIYF
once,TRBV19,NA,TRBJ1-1,TGTGCCAGTAGCCGGAGGGGGTTGGGTAACACTGAAGCTTTCTTT,CASSRRGLGNTEAFF
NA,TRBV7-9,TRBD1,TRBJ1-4,TGTGCCAGCAGCCCGACAGGGGCAACTAATGAAAAACTGTTTTTT,CASSPTGATNEKLFF
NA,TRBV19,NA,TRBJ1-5,TGTGCCAGTAGTAGCGGCTACAGGAGCAATCAGCCCCAGCATTTT,CASSSGYRSNQPQHF
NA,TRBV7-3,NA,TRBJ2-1,TGTGCCAGCAGCAAAAAAAGCCCTCCGGGCGGCCATGAGCAGTTCTTC,CASSKKSPPGGHEQFF
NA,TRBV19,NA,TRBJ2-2,TGTGCCAGTAGTAAGGCGGGGACAGCGAACACCGGGGAGCTGTTTTTT,CASSKAGTANTGELFF
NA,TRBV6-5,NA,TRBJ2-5,TGTGCCAGCAGAAAGGGAGAGACCCAGTACTTC,CASRKGETQYF
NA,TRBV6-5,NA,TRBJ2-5,TGTGCCAGCAGTTACCTGTCCCGGGCAGGGGAGACCCAGTACTTC,CASSYLSRAGETQYF
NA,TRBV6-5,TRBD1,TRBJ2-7,TGTGCCAGCAGTCGACCGGGACAGGGGAGCGAGCAGTACTTC,CASSRPGQGSEQYF
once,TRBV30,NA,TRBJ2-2,TGTGCCTGTGGCAGAACAACGAACACCGGGGAGCTGTTTTTT,CACGRTTNTGELFF
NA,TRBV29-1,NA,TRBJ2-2,TGCAGCGTTAGCGACAAGGGGTACACCGGGGAGCTGTTTTTT,CSVSDKGYTGELFF